This section outlines one TCR beta chain sequence together with its context. This entry comes from a study of blood T cell repertoires in COVID-19. Study-level information: The origin of the acute and convalescent COVID-19 samples was the United States, Italy and Spain. PBMCs, B-cell-depleted T cells, or T cells provided the cDNA or gDNA that made up the material.

V was cut by 0 bases and J by 2 bases, with 11 bases left in between. This CDR3 is built from 15 residues. Germline V gene lookup returns CDR1 SGHNT and CDR2 YYREEE (reference sequence). Participants were aged roughly 18 to 90 years, lived in roughly 23 US areas, and enrolled virtually. The study assigned cohorts using participant-reported clinical history. Assay: immunoSEQ multiplex PCR; the TCRdb copy retains only in-frame clones and omits some. The table has about 240,000 clones, more than 75% seen once. This clonotype was obtained from a woman in her thirties or forties with acute COVID-19. The sample taken for sequencing was PBMCs or T cells enriched from blood (not recorded which). The chain is built from TRBV5-4 and TRBJ2-5; D is possibly TRBD2 (5 bases). The CDR3 region is CASSLGSSGQETQYF. In DNA form, the CDR3 reads TGTGCCAGCAGCTTGGGATCCAGCGGACAAGAGACCCAGTACTTC.